This T cell receptor beta chain emerged from a study of CD8+ T cells in alopecia areata. The CDR3 has 16 residues. Between the trimmed V and J ends, which lost 4 bases and 0 bases, there was a span of 10 bases. CDR1 LGHNA and CDR2 YSLEER come from the germline V gene. Indicated treatment: oral pan-JAK inhibitor, 5-10 mg twice daily. Peripheral blood and lesional scalp punch biopsies were taken from alopecia areata patients. Sequencing used cDNA as its template, made by extracting RNA and reverse transcribing it. Measured with immunoSEQ multiplex PCR; TCRdb has only the in-frame clones, and not every one. This sample yields 150,000 to 200,000 clones, of which around three fifths are seen a single time; around 0.91% belongs to the top ten.

The source material was CD4+ T cells sorted from blood, sampled at week 4, from a patient treated with tofacitinib. The origin of this receptor is a human donor with alopecia areata. This rearrangement joins TRBV4-3 to TRBJ1-6; D remains ambiguous. In DNA, the CDR3 is TGCGCCAGCAGCCTGGAATTTAGCTCCTATAATTCACCCCTCCACTTT. Protein sequence: CASSLEFSSYNSPLHF.